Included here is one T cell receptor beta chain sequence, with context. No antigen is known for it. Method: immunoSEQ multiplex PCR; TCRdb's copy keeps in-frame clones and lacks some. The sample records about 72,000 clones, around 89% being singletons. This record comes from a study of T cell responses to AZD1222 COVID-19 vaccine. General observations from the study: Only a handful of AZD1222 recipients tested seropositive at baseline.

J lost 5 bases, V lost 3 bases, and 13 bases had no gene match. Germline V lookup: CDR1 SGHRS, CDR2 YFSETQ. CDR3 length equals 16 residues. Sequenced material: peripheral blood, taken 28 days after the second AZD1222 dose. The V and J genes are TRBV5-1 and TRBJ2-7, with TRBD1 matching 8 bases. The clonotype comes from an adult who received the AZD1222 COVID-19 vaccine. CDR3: CASSSQGARIVHEQYF. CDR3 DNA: TGCGCCAGCAGCTCCCAGGGGGCGCGTATTGTCCACGAGCAGTACTTC. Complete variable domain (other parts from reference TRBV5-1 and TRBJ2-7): KAGVTQTPRYLIKTRGQQVTLSCSPISGHRSVSWYQQTPGQGLQFLFEYFSETQRNKGNFPGRFSGRQFSNSRSEMNVSTLELGDSALYLCASSSQGARIVHEQYFGPGTRLTVT.